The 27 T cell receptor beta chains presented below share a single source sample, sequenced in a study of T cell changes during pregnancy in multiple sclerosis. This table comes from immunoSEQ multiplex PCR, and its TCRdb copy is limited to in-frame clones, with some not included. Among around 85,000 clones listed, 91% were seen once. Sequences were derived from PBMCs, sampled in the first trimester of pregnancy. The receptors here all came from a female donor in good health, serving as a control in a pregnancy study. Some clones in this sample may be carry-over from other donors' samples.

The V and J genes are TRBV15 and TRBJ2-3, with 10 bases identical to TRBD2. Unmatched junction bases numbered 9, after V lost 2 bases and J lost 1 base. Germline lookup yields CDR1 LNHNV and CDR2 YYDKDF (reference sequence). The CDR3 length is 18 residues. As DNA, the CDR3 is TGTGCCACCAGCAGACCCACCTTAGCGGGGGGACGCACAGATACGCAGTATTTT. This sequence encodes CATSRPTLAGGRTDTQYF.

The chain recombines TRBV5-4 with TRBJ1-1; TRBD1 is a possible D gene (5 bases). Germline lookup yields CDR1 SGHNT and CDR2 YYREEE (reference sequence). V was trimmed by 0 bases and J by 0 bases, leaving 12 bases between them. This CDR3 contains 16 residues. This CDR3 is CASSLAGRGLNTEAFF. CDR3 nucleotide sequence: TGTGCCAGCAGCTTGGCTGGGAGGGGCCTGAACACTGAAGCTTTCTTT.

CDR3 loop: CASRAGLAGNEQFF. The CDR3 DNA sequence: TGTGCCAGCAGGGCGGGACTAGCGGGGAATGAGCAGTTCTTC. The chain joins TRBV4-2 to TRBJ2-1; the match to TRBD2 covers 13 bases. Germline loops: CDR1 LGHNA, CDR2 YNFKEQ. The V segment lost 6 bases and the J segment 7 bases; nucleotides outside the gene matches: 3. The CDR3 has 14 residues.

The CDR3 bases are TGTGCCAGCAGCTCGAGGGCCTTCCTAAATTCACCCCTCCACTTT. Protein sequence: CASSSRAFLNSPLHF. This chain uses TRBV7-7 with TRBJ1-6; D is uncertain. With 4 bases removed from V and 7 bases from J, the gap between germline ends came to 14 bases. The CDR3 loop spans 15 amino acids. The V gene's germline CDR1 is SSHAT and CDR2 FNYEAQ (reference sequence).

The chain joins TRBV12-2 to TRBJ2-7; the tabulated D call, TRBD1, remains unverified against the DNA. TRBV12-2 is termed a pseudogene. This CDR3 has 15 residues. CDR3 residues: CASRLAPDSGYEQYF. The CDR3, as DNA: TGTGCAAGTCGCTTAGCCCCGGACAGTGGCTACGAGCAGTACTTC.

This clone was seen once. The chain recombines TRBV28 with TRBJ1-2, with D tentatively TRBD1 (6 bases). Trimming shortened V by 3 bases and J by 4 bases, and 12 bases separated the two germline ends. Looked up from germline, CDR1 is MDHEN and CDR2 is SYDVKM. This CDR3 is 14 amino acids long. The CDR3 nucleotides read TGTGCCAGCAGTTTCCAGGGGCGTAGCTATGGCTACACCTTC. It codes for CASSFQGRSYGYTF.

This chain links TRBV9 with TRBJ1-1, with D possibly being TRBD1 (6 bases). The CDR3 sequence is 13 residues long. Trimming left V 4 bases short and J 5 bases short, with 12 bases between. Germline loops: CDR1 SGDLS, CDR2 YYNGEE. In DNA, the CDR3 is TGTGCCAGCAGCAAGGGGGGGTCGACTGAAGCTTTCTTT. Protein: CASSKGGSTEAFF.

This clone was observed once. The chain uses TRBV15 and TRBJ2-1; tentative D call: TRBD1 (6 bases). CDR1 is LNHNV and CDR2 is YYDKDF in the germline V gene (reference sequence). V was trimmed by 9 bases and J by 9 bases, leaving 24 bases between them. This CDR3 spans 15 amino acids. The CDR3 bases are TGTGCCACGAGTAACCGGGACACACTATTGGTTGAGCAGTTCTTC. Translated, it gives CATSNRDTLLVEQFF.

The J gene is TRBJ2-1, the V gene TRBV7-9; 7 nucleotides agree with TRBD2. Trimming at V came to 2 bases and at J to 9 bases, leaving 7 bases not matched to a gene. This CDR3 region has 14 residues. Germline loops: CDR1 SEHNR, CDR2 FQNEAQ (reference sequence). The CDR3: CASSLKGRAGEQFF. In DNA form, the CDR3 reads TGTGCCAGCAGCTTAAAGGGGAGGGCTGGTGAGCAGTTCTTC.

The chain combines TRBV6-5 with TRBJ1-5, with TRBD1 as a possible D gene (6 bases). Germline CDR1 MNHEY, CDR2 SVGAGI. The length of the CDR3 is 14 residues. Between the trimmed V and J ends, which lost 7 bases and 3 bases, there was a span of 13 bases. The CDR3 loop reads CASKKTGPNQPQHF. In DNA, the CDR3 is TGTGCCAGCAAAAAGACAGGCCCCAATCAGCCCCAGCATTTT.

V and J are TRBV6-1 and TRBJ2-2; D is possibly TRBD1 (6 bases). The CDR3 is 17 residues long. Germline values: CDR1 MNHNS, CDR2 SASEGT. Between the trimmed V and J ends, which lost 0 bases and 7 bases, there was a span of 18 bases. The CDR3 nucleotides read TGTGCCAGCAGTGAAGCATATCCCTTTCAGGGGATCGGGGAGCTGTTTTTT. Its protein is CASSEAYPFQGIGELFF.

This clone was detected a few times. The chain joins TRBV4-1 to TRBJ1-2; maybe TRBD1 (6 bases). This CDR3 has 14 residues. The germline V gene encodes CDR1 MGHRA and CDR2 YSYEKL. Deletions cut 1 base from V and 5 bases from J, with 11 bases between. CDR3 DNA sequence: TGCGCCAGCAGCCAAGTAGGGGGGGATTATGGCTACACCTTC. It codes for CASSQVGGDYGYTF.

The CDR3, as DNA: TGTGCCAGCAGCTCAGAACCACGGTTCGGTACGCAGTATTTT. Protein product: CASSSEPRFGTQYF. The chain employs TRBV11-2 and TRBJ2-3; D call uncertain. CDR3 length: 14 amino acids. The ends were cut back, 4 bases at V and 8 bases at J, with 16 bases in the middle. The germline CDR1 and CDR2 sequences are SGHAT and FQNNGV.

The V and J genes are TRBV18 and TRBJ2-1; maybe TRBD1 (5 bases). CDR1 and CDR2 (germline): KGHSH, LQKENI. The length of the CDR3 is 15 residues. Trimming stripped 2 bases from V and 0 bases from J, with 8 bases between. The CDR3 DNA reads TGTGCCAGCTCACCAAGGGGCTTCTCCTACAATGAGCAGTTCTTC. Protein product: CASSPRGFSYNEQFF. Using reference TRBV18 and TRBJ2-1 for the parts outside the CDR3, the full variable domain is NAGVMQNPRHLVRRRGQEARLRCSPMKGHSHVYWYRQLPEEGLKFMVYLQKENIIDESGMPKERFSAEFPKEGPSILRIQQVVRGDSAAYFCASSPRGFSYNEQFFGPGTRLTVL.

CDR3 sequence reads: CASSDSPGGTDTQYF. The CDR3 DNA sequence: TGTGCCAGCAGTGACTCCCCCGGGGGCACAGATACGCAGTATTTT. This chain links TRBV6-4 with TRBJ2-3, with a tentative D call TRBD2 (5 bases). Germline V gene data show CDR1 as MRHNA and CDR2 as SNTAGT. This CDR3 comprises 15 residues. V dropped 0 bases and J dropped 1 base, with 8 bases sitting between them.

CDR3 loop: CAISTSGNQETQYF. CDR3 bases: TGTGCCATCAGTACTTCAGGAAACCAAGAGACCCAGTACTTC. The gene calls are TRBV10-3 and TRBJ2-5; D unclear. Deletions cut 5 bases from V and 0 bases from J, with 10 bases between. Germline V lookup: CDR1 ENHRY, CDR2 SYGVKD. This CDR3 is built from 14 residues.

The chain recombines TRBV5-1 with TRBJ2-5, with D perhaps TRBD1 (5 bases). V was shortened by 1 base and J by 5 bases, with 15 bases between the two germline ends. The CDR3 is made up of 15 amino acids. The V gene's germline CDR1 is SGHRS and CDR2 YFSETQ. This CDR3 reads CASSLLDIRQETQYF. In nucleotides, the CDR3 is TGCGCCAGCAGCTTGTTGGACATACGACAGGAGACCCAGTACTTC.

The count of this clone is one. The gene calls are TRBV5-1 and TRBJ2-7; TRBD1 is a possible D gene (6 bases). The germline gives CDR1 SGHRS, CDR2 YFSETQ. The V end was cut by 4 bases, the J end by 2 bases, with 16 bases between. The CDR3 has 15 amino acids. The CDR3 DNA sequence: TGCGCCAGCAGCCCCGACAGGACCTCTACCTACGAGCAGTACTTC. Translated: CASSPDRTSTYEQYF.

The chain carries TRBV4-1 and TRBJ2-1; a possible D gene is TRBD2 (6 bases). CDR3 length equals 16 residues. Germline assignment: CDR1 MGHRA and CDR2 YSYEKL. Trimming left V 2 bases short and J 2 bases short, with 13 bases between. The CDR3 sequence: CASSQLSEGAYNEQFF. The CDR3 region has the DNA TGCGCCAGCAGCCAACTCTCGGAGGGCGCCTACAATGAGCAGTTCTTC.

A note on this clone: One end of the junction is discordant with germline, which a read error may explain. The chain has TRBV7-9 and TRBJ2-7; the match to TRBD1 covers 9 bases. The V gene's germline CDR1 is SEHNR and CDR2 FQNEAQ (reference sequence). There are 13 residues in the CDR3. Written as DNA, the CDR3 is TGTGCCAGCAGCTTAATAGAGACGGGACAGGGCGGCTTC. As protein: CASSLIETGQGGF. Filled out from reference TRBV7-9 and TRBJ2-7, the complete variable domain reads DTGVSQNPRHKITKRGQNVTFRCDPISEHNRLYWYRQTLGQGPEFLTYFQNEAQLEKSRLLSDRFSAERPKGSFSTLEIQRTEQGDSAMYLCASSLIETGQGGFGPGTRLTVT.

CDR3 residues: CASSPRSSGGVTDTQYF. The CDR3 coding sequence is TGTGCCAGCAGCCCTAGGTCTAGCGGGGGGGTTACAGATACGCAGTATTTT. The chain recombines TRBV4-2 with TRBJ2-3; 12 nucleotides agree with TRBD2. Germline values: CDR1 LGHNA, CDR2 YNFKEQ. Trimming at V came to 4 bases and at J to 3 bases, leaving 8 bases not matched to a gene. The CDR3 length is 17 residues.

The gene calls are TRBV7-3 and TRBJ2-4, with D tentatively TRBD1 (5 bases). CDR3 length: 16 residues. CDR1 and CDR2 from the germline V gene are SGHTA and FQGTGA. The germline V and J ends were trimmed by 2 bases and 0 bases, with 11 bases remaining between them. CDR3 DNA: TGTGCCAGCAGCTTAGACAGTACCCTAGCCAAAAACATTCAGTACTTC. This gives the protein CASSLDSTLAKNIQYF.

The CDR3 DNA reads as TGTGCCAGCCGGAGGCGCCTGGACCTCTCCTACGAGCAGTACTTC. Protein: CASRRRLDLSYEQYF. This rearrangement joins TRBV4-2 to TRBJ2-7; possible D gene TRBD2, 5 bases. Deletions cut 8 bases from V and 0 bases from J, with 17 bases between. This CDR3 spans 15 amino acids. Germline loops: CDR1 LGHNA, CDR2 YNFKEQ.

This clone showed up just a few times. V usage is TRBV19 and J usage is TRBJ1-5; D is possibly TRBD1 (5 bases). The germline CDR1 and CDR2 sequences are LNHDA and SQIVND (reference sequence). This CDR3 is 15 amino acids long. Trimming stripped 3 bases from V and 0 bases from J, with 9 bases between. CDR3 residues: CASSMLQVSNQPQHF. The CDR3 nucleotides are TGTGCCAGTAGTATGCTACAGGTTAGCAATCAGCCCCAGCATTTT.

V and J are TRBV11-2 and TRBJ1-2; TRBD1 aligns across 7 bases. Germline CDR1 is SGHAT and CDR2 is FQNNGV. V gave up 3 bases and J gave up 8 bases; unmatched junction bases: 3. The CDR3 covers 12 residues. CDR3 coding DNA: TGTGCCAGCAGCTTGTCAGGGGGAGGCTACACCTTC. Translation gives CASSLSGGGYTF.

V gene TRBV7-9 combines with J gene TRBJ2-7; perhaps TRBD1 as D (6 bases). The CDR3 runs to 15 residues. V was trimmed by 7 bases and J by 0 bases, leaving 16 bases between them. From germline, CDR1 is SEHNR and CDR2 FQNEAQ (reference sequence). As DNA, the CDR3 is TGTGCCAGCACCCCAGAGGGGGACGGCTCCTACGAGCAGTACTTC. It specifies CASTPEGDGSYEQYF.

Here the CDR3 DNA reads TGTGCCAGCAGCATAGCGGTTACTAGCACAGATACGCAGTATTTT. This encodes CASSIAVTSTDTQYF. The rearrangement links TRBV27 to TRBJ2-3, with D perhaps matching TRBD2 (6 bases). V was shortened by 6 bases and J by 0 bases, with 13 bases between the two germline ends. The CDR3 has 15 residues. The germline V gene encodes CDR1 MNHEY and CDR2 SMNVEV (reference sequence).